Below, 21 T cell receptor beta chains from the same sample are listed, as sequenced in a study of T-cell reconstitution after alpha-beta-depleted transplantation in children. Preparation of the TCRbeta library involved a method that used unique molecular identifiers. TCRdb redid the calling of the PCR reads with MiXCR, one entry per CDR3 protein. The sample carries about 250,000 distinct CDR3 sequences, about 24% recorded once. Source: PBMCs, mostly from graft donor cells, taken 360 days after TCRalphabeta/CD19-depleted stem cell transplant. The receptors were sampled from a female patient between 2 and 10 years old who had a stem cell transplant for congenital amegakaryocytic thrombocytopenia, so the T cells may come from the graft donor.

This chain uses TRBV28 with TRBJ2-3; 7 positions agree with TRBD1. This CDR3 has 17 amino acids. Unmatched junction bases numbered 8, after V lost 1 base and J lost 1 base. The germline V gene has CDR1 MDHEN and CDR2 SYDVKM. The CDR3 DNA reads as TGTGCCAGCAGTTTATTGATGCCCACAGGGGGCACAGATACGCAGTATTTT. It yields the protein CASSLLMPTGGTDTQYF.

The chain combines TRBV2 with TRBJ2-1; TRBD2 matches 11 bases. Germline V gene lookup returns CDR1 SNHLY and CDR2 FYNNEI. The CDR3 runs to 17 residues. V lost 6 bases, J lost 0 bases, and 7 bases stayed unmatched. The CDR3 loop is CASRSSGGAISYNEQFF. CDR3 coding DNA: TGTGCCAGCAGGAGTAGCGGGGGGGCGATCTCCTACAATGAGCAGTTCTTC.

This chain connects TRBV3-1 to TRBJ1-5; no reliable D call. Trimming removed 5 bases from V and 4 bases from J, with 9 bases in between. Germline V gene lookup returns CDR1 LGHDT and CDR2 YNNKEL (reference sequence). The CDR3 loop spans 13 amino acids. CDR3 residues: CASSDVGNQPQHF. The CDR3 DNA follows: TGTGCCAGCAGCGATGTAGGTAATCAGCCCCAGCATTTT.

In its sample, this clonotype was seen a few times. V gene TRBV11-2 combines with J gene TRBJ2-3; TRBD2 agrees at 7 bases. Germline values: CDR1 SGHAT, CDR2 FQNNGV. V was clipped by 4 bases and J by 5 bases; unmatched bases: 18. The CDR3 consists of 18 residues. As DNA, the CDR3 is TGTGCCAGCAGCTATAGTCTATTTCGAGGACTAGTCGGAGATACGCAGTATTTT. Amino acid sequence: CASSYSLFRGLVGDTQYF.

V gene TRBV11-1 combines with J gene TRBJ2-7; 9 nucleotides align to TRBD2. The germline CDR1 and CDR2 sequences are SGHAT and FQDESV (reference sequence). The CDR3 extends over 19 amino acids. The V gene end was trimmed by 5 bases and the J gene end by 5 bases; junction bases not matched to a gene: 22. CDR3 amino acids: CASSTTLPMGSGRGDEQYF. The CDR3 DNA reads TGTGCCAGCAGCACCACCCTCCCCATGGGTAGCGGGAGAGGCGACGAGCAGTACTTC.

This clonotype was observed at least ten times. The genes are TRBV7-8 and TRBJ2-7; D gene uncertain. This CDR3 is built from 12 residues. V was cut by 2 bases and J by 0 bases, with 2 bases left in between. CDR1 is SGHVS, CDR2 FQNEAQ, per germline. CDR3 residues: CASSLHSYEQYF. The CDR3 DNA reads TGTGCCAGCAGCTTACACTCCTACGAGCAGTACTTC.

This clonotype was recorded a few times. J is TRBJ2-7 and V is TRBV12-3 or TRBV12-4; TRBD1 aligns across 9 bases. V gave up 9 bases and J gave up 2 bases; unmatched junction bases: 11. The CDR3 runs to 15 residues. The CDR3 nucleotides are TGTGCCAGTACTAAATCCGGGACAGGGACCTACGAGCAGTACTTC. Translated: CASTKSGTGTYEQYF.

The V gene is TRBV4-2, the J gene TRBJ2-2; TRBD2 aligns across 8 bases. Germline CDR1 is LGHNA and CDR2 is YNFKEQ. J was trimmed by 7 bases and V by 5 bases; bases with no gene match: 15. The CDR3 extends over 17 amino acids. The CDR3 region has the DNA TGTGCCAGCAGCAAAGGGGCCGCGGGGGGCGCCGGCGGGGAGCTGTTTTTT. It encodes CASSKGAAGGAGGELFF.

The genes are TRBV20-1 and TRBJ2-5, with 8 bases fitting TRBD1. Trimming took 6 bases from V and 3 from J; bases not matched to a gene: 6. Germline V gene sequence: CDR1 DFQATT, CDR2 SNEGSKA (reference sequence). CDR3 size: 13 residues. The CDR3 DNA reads TGCAGTGCGCCGGACAGGGCGAAAGAGACCCAGTACTTC. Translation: CSAPDRAKETQYF.

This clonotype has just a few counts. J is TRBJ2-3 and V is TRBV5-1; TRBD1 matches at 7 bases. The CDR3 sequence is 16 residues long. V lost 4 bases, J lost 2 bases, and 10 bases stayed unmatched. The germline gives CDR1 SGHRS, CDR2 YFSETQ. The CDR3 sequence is CASSEAQGPFTDTQYF. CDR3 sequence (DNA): TGCGCCAGCAGCGAAGCACAGGGGCCCTTCACAGATACGCAGTATTTT.

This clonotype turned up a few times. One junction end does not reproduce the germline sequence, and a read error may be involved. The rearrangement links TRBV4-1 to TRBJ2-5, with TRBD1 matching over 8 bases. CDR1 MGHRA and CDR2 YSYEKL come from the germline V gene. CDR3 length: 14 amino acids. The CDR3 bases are TGCGCCAGCAGCCAGGATTACTCGGGACAGGCCATTCGCTTC. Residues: CASSQDYSGQAIRF.

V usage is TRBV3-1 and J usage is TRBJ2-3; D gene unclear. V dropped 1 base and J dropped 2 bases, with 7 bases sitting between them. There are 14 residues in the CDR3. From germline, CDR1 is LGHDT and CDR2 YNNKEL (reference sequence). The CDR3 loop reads CASSQAGDTDTQYF. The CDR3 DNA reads TGTGCCAGCAGCCAAGCGGGCGACACAGATACGCAGTATTTT.

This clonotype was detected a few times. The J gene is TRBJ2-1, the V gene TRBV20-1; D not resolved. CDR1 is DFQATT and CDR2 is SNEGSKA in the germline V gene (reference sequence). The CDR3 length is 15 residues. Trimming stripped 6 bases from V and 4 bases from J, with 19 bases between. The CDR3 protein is CSAKDSTRSYNEQFF. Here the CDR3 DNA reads TGCAGTGCCAAAGACTCCACTCGCTCTTACAATGAGCAGTTCTTC.

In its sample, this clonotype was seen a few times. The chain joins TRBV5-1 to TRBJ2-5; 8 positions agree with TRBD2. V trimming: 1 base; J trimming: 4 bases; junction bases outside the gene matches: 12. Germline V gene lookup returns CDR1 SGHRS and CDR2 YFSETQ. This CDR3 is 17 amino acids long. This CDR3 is CASSLRITGGLGETQYF. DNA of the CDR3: TGCGCCAGCAGCTTGCGAATAACGGGGGGGCTTGGAGAGACCCAGTACTTC.

DNA for the CDR3: TGTGCCAGCAGTTACTCGACTCGGGCAATAGCTGAAGCTTTCTTT. Its protein product is CASSYSTRAIAEAFF. This chain links TRBV6-5 with TRBJ1-1; D call uncertain. The V end lost 0 bases, the J end lost 6 bases, and 14 bases lay between the germline ends. CDR1 is MNHEY and CDR2 is SVGAGI in the germline V gene. CDR3 length equals 15 residues.

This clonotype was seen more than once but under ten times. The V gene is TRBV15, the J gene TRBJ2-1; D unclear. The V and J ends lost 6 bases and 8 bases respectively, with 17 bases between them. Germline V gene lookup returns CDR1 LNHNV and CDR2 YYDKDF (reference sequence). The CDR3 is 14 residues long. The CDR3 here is CATSGYGVEDEQFF. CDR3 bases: TGTGCCACCAGTGGTTATGGGGTTGAGGATGAGCAGTTCTTC.

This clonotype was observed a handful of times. The CDR3 loop is CASSSPSSYEQYF. In DNA form, the CDR3 reads TGTGCCAGCAGCTCACCGTCGTCCTACGAGCAGTACTTC. The rearrangement uses TRBV7-9 and TRBJ2-7, with no clear D. Trimming removed 4 bases at V and 1 base at J, with 8 bases between. This CDR3 is built from 13 residues. Germline lookup yields CDR1 SEHNR and CDR2 FQNEAQ (reference sequence). The whole variable domain, remainder taken from reference TRBV7-9 and TRBJ2-7, is DTGVSQNPRHKITKRGQNVTFRCDPISEHNRLYWYRQTLGQGPEFLTYFQNEAQLEKSRLLSDRFSAERPKGSFSTLEIQRTEQGDSAMYLCASSSPSSYEQYFGPGTRLTVT.

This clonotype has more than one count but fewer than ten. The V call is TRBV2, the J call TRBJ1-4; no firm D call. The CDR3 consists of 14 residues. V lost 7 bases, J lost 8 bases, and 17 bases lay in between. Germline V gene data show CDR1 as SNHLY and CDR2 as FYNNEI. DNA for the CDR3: TGTGCCAGCACCGATGGACCCTACCGGGAAAAACTGTTTTTT. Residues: CASTDGPYREKLFF.

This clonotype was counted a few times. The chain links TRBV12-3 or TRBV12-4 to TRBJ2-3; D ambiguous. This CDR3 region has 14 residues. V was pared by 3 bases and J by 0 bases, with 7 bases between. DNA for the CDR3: TGTGCCAGCAGTTTTGGTCAGAGCACAGATACGCAGTATTTT. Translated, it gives CASSFGQSTDTQYF.

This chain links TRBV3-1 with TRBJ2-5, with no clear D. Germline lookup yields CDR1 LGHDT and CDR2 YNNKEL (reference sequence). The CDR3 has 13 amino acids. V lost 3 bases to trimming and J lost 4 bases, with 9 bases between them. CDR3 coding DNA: TGTGCCAGCAGCCAGTTTTCGCGAGAGACCCAGTACTTC. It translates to CASSQFSRETQYF.

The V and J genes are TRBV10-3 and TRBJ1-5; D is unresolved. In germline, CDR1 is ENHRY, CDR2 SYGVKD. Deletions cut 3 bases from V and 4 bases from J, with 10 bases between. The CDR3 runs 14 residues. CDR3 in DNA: TGTGCCATCAGTGAAGGTCCTTCAAATCAGCCCCAGCATTTT. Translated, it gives CAISEGPSNQPQHF.